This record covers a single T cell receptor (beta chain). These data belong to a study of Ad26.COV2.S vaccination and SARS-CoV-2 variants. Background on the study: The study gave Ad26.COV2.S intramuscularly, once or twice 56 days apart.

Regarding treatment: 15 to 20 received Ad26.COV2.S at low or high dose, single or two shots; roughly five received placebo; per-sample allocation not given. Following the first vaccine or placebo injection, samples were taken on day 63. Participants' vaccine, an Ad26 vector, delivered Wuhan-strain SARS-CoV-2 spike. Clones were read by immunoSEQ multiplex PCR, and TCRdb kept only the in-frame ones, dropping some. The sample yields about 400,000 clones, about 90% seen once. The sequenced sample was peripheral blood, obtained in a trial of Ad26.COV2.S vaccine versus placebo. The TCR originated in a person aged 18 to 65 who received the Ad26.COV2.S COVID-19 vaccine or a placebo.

Here the CDR3 DNA reads TGCGCCAGCAGCTTGGAGGGACTAAGTCGGAGCACAGATACGCAGTATTTT. Translation: CASSLEGLSRSTDTQYF. The chain combines TRBV5-1 with TRBJ2-3; TRBD2 aligns across 7 bases. V was pared by 0 bases and J by 0 bases, with 7 bases of the junction left unmatched. The germline V gene has CDR1 SGHRS and CDR2 YFSETQ. The CDR3 totals 17 residues.